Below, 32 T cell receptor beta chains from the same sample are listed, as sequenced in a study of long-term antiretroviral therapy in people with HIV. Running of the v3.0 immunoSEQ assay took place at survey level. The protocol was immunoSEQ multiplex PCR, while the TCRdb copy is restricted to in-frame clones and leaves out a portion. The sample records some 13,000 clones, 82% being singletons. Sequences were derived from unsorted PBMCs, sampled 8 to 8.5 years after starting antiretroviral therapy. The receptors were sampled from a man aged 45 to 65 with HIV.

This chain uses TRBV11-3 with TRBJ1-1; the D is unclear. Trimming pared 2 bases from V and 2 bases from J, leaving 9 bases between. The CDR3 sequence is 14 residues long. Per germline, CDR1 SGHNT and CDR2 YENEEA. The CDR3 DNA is TGTGCCAGCAGCTTACAGACATTTAACACTGAAGCTTTCTTT. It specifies CASSLQTFNTEAFF.

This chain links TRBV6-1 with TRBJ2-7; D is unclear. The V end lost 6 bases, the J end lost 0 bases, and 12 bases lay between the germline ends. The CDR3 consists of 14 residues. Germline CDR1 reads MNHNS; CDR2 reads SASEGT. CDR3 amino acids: CASRTDGYSYEQYF. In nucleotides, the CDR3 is TGTGCCAGCAGAACAGACGGTTACTCCTACGAGCAGTACTTC.

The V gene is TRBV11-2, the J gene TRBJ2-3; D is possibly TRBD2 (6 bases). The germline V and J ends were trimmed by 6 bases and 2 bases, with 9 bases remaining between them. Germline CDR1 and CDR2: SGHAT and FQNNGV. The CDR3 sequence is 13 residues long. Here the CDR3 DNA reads TGTGCCAGCAGAATAGCGGTCACAGATACGCAGTATTTT. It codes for CASRIAVTDTQYF.

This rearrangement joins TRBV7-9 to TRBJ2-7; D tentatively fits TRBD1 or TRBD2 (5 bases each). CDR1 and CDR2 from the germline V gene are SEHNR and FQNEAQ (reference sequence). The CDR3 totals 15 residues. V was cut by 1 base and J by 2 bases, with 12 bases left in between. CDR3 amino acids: CASSLGGDGAYEQYF. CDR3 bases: TGTGCCAGCAGCTTAGGAGGGGATGGGGCCTACGAGCAGTACTTC.

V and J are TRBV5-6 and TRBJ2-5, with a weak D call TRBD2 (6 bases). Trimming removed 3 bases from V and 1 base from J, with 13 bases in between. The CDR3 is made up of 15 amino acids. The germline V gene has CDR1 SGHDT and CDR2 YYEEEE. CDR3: CASSWWRALQETQYF. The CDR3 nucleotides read TGTGCCAGCAGCTGGTGGAGGGCCCTCCAAGAGACCCAGTACTTC.

The CDR3 DNA sequence: TGCGCCAGCCACCTTGGGGCAGCGGACCTCTACGAGCAGTACTTC. Encoded protein: CASHLGAADLYEQYF. This chain connects TRBV10-1 to TRBJ2-7; D is perhaps TRBD1 or TRBD2 (5 bases each). This CDR3 is 15 amino acids long. V was trimmed by 8 bases and J by 3 bases, leaving 20 bases between them. Germline CDR1 and CDR2: WNHNN and SYGVQD (reference sequence).

CDR3 sequence (DNA): TGTGCCAGCAGCCCGCCGGAGACCGGGGTAGCTGAAGCTTTCTTT. Residues: CASSPPETGVAEAFF. The rearrangement uses TRBV7-9 and TRBJ1-1; D ambiguous. The V end was cut by 5 bases, the J end by 6 bases, with 19 bases between. The CDR3 is made up of 15 amino acids. Germline V CDR1 and CDR2: SEHNR, FQNEAQ (reference sequence).

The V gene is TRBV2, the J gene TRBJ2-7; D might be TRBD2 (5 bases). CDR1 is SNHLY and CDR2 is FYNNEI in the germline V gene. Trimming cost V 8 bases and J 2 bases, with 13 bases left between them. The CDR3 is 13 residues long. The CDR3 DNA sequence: TGTGCCAGCGAGGGAACAGCTACCTACGAGCAGTACTTC. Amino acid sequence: CASEGTATYEQYF.

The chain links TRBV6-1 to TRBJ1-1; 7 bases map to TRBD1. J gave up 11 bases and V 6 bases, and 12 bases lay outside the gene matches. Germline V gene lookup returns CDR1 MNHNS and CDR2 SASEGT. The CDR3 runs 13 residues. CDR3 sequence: CASRADRVVDAFF. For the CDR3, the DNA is TGTGCCAGCAGAGCTGACAGGGTGGTGGACGCTTTCTTT.

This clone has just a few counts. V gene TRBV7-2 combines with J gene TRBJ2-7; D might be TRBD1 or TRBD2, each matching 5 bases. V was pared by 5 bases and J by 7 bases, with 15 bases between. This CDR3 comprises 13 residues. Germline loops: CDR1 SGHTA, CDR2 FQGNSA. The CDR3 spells CASSPGPLIEQYF. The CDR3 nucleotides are TGTGCCAGCAGCCCGGGACCCCTGATTGAGCAGTACTTC.

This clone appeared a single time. CDR3 in DNA: TGCGCCAGCAGCCAAGATCTGACCCACTCCTACGAGCAGTACTTC. Its translation is CASSQDLTHSYEQYF. J is TRBJ2-7 and V is TRBV4-1; D unresolved. There are 15 residues in the CDR3. CDR1 and CDR2 from the germline V gene are MGHRA and YSYEKL. Trimming took 0 bases from V and 0 from J, leaving 9 bases between them.

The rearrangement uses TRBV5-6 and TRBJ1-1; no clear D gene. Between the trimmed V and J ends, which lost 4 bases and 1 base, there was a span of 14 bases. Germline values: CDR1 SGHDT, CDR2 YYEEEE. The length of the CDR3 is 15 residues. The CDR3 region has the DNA TGTGCCAGCAGCGGGCTGGGTCGCGGGAACACTGAAGCTTTCTTT. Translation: CASSGLGRGNTEAFF.

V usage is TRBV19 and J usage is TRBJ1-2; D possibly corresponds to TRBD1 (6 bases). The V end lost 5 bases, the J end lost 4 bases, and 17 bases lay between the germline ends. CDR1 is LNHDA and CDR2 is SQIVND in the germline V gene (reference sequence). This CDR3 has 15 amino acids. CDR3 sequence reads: CASSPREGGPYGYTF. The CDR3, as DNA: TGTGCCAGTAGTCCCCGGGAGGGGGGCCCCTATGGCTACACCTTC.

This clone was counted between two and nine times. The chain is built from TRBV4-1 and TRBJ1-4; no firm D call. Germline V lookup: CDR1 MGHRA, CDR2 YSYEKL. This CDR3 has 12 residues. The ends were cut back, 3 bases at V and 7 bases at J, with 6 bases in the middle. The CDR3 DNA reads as TGCGCCAGCAGCCACTCGGGTGAAAAACTGTTTTTT. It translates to CASSHSGEKLFF.

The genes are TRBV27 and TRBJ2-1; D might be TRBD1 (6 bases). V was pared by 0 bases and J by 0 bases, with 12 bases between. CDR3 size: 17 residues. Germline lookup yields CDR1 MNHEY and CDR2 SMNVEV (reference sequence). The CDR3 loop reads CASSLSGGTLSYNEQFF. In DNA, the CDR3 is TGTGCCAGCAGTTTATCAGGGGGAACCCTCTCCTACAATGAGCAGTTCTTC.

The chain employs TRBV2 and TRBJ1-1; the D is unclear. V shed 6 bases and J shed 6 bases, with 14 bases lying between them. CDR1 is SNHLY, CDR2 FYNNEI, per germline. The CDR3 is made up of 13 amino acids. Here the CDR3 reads CASRHPIRAEAFF. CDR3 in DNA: TGTGCCAGCAGGCACCCGATCCGCGCTGAAGCTTTCTTT.

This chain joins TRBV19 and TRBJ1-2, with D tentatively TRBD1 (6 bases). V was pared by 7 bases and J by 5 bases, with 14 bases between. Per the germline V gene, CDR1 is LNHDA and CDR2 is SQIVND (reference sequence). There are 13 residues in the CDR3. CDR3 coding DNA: TGTGCCAGTAACGGGCCGCAGGGGTATGGCTACACCTTC. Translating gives CASNGPQGYGYTF. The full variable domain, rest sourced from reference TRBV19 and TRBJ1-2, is DGGITQSPKYLFRKEGQNVTLSCEQNLNHDAMYWYRQDPGQGLRLIYYSQIVNDFQKGDIAEGYSVSREKKESFPLTVTSAQKNPTAFYLCASNGPQGYGYTFGSGTRLTVV.

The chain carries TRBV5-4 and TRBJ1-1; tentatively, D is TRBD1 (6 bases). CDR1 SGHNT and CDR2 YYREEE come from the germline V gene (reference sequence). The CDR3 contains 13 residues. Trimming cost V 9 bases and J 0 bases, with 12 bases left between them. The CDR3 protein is CAIEDSLNTEAFF. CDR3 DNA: TGTGCCATCGAGGACAGTTTGAACACTGAAGCTTTCTTT.

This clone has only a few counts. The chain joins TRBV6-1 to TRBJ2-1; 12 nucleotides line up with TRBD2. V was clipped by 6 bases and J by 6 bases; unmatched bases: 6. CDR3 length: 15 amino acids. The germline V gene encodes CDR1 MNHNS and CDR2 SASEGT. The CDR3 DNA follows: TGTGCCAGCAGCCCCGGACTAGCGGGAACCAATGAGCAGTTCTTC. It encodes CASSPGLAGTNEQFF.

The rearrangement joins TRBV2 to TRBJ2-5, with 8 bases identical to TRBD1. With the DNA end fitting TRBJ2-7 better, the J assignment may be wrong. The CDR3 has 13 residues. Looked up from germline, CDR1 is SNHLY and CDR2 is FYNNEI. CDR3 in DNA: TGTGCCAGCAGTGAAACAACAGGGGGCGAGCAGTACTTC. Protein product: CASSETTGGEQYF.

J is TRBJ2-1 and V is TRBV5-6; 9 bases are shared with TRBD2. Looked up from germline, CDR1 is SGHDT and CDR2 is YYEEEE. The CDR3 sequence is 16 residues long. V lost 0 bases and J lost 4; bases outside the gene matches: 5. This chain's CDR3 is CASSLEGGGEYNEQFF. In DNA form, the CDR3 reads TGTGCCAGCAGCTTGGAGGGCGGGGGGGAATACAATGAGCAGTTCTTC.

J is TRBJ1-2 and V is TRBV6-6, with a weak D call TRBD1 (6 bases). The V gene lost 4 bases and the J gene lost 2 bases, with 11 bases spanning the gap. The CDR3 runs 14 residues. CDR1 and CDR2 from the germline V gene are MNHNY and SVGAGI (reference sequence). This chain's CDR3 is CASSSGAGNYGYTF. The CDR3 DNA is TGTGCCAGCAGTTCAGGGGCGGGAAACTATGGCTACACCTTC.

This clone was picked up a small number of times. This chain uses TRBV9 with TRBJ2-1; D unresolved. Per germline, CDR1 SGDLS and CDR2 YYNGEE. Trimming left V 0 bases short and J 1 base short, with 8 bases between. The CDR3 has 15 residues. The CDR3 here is CASSVGRGSYNEQFF. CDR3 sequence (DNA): TGTGCCAGCAGCGTAGGCCGTGGTTCCTACAATGAGCAGTTCTTC.

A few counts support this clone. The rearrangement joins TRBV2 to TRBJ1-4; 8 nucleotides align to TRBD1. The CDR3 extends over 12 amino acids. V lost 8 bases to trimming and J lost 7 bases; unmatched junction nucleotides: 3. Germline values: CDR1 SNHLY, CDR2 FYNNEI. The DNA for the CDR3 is TGTGCCAGCGACAGGGGAGGTGAAAAACTGTTTTTT. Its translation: CASDRGGEKLFF.

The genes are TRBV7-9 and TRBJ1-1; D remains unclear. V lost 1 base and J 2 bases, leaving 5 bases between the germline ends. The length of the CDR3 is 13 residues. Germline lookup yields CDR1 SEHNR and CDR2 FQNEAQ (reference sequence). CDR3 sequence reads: CASSLGSNTEAFF. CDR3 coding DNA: TGTGCCAGCAGCTTAGGCAGCAACACTGAAGCTTTCTTT.

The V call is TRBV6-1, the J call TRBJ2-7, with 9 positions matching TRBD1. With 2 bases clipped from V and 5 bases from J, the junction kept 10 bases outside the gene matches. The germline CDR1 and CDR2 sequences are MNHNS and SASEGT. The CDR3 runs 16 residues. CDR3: CASSESWLQGANEQYF. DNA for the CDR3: TGTGCCAGCAGTGAAAGTTGGTTACAGGGGGCCAACGAGCAGTACTTC.

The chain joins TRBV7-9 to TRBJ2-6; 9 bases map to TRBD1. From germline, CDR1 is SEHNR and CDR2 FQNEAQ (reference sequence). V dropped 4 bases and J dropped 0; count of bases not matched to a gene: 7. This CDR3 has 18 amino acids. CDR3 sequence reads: CASSSRGTGFSGANVLTF. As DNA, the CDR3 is TGTGCCAGCAGCTCACGCGGGACAGGGTTCTCTGGGGCCAACGTCCTGACTTTC.

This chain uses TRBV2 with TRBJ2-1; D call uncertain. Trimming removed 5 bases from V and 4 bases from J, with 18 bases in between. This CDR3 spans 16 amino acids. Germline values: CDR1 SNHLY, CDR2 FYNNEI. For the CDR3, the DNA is TGTGCCAGCAGTCCCCGGGCGGCCGATCTATACAATGAGCAGTTCTTC. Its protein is CASSPRAADLYNEQFF.

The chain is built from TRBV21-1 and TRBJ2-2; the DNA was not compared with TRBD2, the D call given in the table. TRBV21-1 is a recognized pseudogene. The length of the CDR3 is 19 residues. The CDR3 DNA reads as TGTGCCAGCAGCAAAGTAGGACTAGCGGGGCGGGGAAACACCGGGGAGCTGTTTTTT. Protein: CASSKVGLAGRGNTGELFF.

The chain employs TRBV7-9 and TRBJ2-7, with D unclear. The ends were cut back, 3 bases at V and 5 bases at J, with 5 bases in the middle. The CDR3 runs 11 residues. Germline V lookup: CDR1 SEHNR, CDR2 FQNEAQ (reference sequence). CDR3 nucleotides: TGTGCCAGCAGCTTTGGGGACGAGCAGTACTTC. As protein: CASSFGDEQYF.

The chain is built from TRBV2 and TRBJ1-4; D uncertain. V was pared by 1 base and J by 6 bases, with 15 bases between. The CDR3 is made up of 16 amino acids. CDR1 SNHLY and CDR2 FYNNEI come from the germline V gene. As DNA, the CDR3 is TGTGCCAGCAGTGAAGATTTAGTCGGTGGGCATGAAAAACTGTTTTTT. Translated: CASSEDLVGGHEKLFF.

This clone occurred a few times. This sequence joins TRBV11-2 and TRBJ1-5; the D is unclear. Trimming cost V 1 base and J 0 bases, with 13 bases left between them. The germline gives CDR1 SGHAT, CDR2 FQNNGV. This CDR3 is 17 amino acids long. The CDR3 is CASSLGGQTYSNQPQHF. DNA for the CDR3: TGTGCCAGCAGCTTAGGTGGGCAGACTTATAGCAATCAGCCCCAGCATTTT.